This T cell receptor beta chain originates from a study of blood T cell repertoires in COVID-19. Overall study: Donors in the United States, Italy and Spain gave samples during acute or convalescent COVID-19.

CDR3 length: 16 residues. V was pared by 0 bases and J by 0 bases, with 5 bases of the junction left unmatched. Germline lookup yields CDR1 SGHRS and CDR2 YFSETQ. Clones were sequenced by immunoSEQ multiplex PCR, and TCRdb holds only the in-frame ones, with some missing. Found here are about 200,000 clones, 85% to 90% of them singletons; the top ten hold 20% to 25%. The study recruited people aged about 18 to 90 years across about 25 US areas. Researchers sorted participants into cohorts using their self-reported clinical history. The clonotype comes from a woman in her thirties or forties in a cohort exposed to, infected with or recovered from COVID-19 (not recorded which). The chain is built from TRBV5-1 and TRBJ1-1, with 7 bases that match TRBD1. The specimen was PBMCs or T cells enriched from blood (not recorded which). CDR3 protein: CASSLAIQGMNTEAFF. CDR3 in DNA: TGCGCCAGCAGCTTGGCGATACAGGGGATGAACACTGAAGCTTTCTTT. Full variable domain (outside the CDR3, taken from reference TRBV5-1 and TRBJ1-1): KAGVTQTPRYLIKTRGQQVTLSCSPISGHRSVSWYQQTPGQGLQFLFEYFSETQRNKGNFPGRFSGRQFSNSRSEMNVSTLELGDSALYLCASSLAIQGMNTEAFFGQGTRLTVV.